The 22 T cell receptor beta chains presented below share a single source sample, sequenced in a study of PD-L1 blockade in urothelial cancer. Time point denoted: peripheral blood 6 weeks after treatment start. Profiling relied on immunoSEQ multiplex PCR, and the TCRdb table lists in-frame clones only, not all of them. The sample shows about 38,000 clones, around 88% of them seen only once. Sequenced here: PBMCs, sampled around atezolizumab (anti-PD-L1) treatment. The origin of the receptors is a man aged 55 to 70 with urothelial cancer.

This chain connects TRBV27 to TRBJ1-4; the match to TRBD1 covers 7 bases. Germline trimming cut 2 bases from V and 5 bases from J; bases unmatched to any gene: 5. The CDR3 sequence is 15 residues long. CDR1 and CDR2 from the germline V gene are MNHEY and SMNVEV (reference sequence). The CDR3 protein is CASSLEGQWNEKLFF. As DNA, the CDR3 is TGTGCCAGCAGTTTAGAGGGACAGTGGAATGAAAAACTGTTTTTT.

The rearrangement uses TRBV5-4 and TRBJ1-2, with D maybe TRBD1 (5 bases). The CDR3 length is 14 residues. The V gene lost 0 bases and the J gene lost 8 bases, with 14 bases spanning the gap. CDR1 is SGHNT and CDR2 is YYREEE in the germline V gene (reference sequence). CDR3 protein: CASSLVTTAMGYTF. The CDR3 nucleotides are TGTGCCAGCAGCTTGGTAACGACAGCCATGGGCTACACCTTC.

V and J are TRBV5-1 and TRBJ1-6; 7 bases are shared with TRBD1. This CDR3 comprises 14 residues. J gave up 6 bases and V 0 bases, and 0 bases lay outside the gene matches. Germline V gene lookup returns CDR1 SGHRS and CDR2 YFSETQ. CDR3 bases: TGCGCCAGCAGCTTGGGACAGGGTAATTCACCCCTCCACTTT. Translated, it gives CASSLGQGNSPLHF.

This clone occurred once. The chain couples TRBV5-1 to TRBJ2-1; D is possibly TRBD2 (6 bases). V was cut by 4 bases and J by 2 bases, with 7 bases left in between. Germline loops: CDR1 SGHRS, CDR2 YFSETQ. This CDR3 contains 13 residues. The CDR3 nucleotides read TGCGCCAGCAGCGCGGGACCCTACAATGAGCAGTTCTTC. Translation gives CASSAGPYNEQFF. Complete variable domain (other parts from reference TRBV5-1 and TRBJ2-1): KAGVTQTPRYLIKTRGQQVTLSCSPISGHRSVSWYQQTPGQGLQFLFEYFSETQRNKGNFPGRFSGRQFSNSRSEMNVSTLELGDSALYLCASSAGPYNEQFFGPGTRLTVL.

CDR3 nucleotides: TGCGCCAGCAGCGAGGTAGCGGGGGCCTCCGGTGAGCAGTTCTTC. It translates to CASSEVAGASGEQFF. The chain uses TRBV5-1 and TRBJ2-1; 9 nucleotides match TRBD2. The length of the CDR3 is 15 residues. CDR1 is SGHRS and CDR2 is YFSETQ in the germline V gene. V was clipped by 4 bases and J by 9 bases; unmatched bases: 11.

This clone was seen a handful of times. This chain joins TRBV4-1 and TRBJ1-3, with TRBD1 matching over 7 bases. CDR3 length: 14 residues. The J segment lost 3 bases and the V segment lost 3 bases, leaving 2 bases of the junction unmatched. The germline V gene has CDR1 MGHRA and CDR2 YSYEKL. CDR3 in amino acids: CASSQTGRGNTIYF. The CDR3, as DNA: TGCGCCAGCAGCCAGACAGGGCGTGGAAACACCATATATTTT.

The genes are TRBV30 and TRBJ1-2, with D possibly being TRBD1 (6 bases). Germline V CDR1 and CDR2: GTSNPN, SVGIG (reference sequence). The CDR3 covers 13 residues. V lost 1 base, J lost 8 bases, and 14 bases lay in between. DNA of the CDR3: TGTGCCTGGAGTGGGGGGGGCGCGAGGGGCTACACCTTC. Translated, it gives CAWSGGGARGYTF. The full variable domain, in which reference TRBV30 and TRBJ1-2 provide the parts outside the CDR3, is SQTIHQWPATLVQPVGSPLSLECTVEGTSNPNLYWYRQAAGRGLQLLFYSVGIGQISSEVPQNLSASRPQDRQFILSSKKLLLSDSGFYLCAWSGGGARGYTFGSGTRLTVV.

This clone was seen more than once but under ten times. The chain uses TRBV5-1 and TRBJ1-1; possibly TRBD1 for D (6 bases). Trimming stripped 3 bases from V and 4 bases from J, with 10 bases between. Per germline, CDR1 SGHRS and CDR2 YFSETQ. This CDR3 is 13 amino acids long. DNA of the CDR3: TGCGCCAGCAGCTCCGAAGGGGGCACTGAAGCTTTCTTT. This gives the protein CASSSEGGTEAFF.

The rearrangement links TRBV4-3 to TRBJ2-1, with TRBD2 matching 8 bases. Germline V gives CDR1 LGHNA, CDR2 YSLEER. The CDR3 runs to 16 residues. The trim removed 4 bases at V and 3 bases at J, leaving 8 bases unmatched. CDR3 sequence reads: CASSRNSGGIYNEQFF. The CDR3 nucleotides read TGCGCCAGCAGCCGAAACAGCGGGGGCATCTACAATGAGCAGTTCTTC.

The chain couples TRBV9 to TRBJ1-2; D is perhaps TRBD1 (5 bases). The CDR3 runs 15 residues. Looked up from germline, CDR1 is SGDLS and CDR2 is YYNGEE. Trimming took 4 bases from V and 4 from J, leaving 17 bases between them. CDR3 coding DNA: TGTGCCAGCAGCCCGACGGGGGACGCCCTCTATGGCTACACCTTC. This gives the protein CASSPTGDALYGYTF.

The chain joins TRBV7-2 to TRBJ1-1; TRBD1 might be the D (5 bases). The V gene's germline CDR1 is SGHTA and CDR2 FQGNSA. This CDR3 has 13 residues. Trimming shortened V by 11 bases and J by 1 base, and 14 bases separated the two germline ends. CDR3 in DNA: TGTGCCGGATGGGGGGGGTGGAACACTGAAGCTTTCTTT. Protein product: CAGWGGWNTEAFF.

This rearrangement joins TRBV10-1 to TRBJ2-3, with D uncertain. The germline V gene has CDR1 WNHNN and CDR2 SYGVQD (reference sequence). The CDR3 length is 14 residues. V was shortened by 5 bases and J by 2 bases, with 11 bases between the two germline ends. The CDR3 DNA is TGCGCCAGCAGTTTGTCAGGCTTCACAGATACGCAGTATTTT. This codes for CASSLSGFTDTQYF.

CDR3 sequence reads: CASSLGDRGNYGYTF. Here the CDR3 DNA reads TGCGCCAGCAGCTTGGGGGACAGGGGTAACTATGGCTACACCTTC. This rearrangement joins TRBV5-1 to TRBJ1-2; TRBD1 aligns across 10 bases. With V trimmed by 0 bases and J by 1 base, 0 bases remained unmatched. CDR1 and CDR2 (germline): SGHRS, YFSETQ. The CDR3 is 15 amino acids.

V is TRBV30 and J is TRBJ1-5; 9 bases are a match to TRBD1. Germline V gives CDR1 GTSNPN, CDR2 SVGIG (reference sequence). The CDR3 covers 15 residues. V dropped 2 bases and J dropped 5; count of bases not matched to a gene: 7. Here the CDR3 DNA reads TGTGCCTGGAGTAGGGGGACAGGGAGCGATCAGCCCCAGCATTTT. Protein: CAWSRGTGSDQPQHF.

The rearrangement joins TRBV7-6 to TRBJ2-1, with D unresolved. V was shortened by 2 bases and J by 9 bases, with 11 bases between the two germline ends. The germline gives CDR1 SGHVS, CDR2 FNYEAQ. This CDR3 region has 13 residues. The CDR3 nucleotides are TGTGCCAGCAGCTTAATTAGAGGTGGTGAGCAGTTCTTC. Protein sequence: CASSLIRGGEQFF.

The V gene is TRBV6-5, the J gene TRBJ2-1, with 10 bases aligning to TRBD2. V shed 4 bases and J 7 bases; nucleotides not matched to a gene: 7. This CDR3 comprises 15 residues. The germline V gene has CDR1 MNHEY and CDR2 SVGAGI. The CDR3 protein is CASSFSGGAENEQFF. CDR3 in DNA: TGTGCCAGCAGTTTCAGCGGGGGGGCCGAGAATGAGCAGTTCTTC.

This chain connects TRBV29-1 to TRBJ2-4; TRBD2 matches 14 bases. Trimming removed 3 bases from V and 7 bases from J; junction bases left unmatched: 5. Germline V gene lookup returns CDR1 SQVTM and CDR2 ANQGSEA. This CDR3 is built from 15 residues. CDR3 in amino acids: CSVDGLAGGGNIQYF. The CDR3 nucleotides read TGCAGCGTTGATGGACTAGCGGGGGGTGGGAACATTCAGTACTTC.

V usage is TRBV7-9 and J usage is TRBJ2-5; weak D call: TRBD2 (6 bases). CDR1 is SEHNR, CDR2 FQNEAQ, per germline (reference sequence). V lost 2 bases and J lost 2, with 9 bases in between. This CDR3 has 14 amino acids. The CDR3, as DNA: TGTGCCAGCAGCTTACCGGGGACTCAAGAGACCCAGTACTTC. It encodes CASSLPGTQETQYF.

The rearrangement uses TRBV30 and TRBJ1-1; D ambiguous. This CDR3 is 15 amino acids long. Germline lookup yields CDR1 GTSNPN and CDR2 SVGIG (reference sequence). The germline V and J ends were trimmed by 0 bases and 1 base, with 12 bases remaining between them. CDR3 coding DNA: TGTGCCTGGAGTGTCGGAGGGAATGGGAACACTGAAGCTTTCTTT. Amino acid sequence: CAWSVGGNGNTEAFF.

The CDR3 bases are TGTGCCAGTAGTATAGGGCAGGGGGTTTACGAGCAGTACTTC. Translating it yields CASSIGQGVYEQYF. The chain uses TRBV19 and TRBJ2-7, with TRBD1 matching over 7 bases. The CDR3 is 14 residues long. Per germline, CDR1 LNHDA and CDR2 SQIVND (reference sequence). V was pared by 1 base and J by 4 bases, with 4 bases of the junction left unmatched.

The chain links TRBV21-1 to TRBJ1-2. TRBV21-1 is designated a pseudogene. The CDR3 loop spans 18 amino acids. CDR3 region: CASSVPGEGEHLEYGYTF. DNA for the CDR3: TGTGCCAGCAGCGTCCCGGGGGAAGGCGAACATCTAGAGTATGGCTACACCTTC.

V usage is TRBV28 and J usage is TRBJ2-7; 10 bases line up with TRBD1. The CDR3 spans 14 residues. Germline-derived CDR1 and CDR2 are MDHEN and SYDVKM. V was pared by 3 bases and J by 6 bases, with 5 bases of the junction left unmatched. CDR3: CASSLRQGASEQYF. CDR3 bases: TGTGCCAGCAGTTTGAGACAGGGGGCCTCCGAGCAGTACTTC.